Listed below are T cell receptor beta chains from one sample, sequenced in a study of PD-L1 blockade in urothelial cancer. Only in-frame clones appear in the TCRdb table, and some are missing; sequencing was by immunoSEQ multiplex PCR. The repertoire holds around 60,000 clones, with around 86% as singletons. Sample: PBMCs, taken around atezolizumab (anti-PD-L1) treatment. The receptors here all came from a man in his 70s with urothelial cancer. CDR3s include the opening cysteine and the closing phenylalanine or tryptophan. The D gene is left open where the match is weak. Clone size appears in some rows only: once, few, many, or a class for an expanded clone.

v_gene	j_gene	abundance	d_gene	CDR3aa	CDR3nt
TRBV5-1	TRBJ2-7	.	TRBD1	CASSLGQGAFHEQYF	TGCGCCAGCAGCTTGGGGCAGGGGGCTTTCCACGAGCAGTACTTC
TRBV4-1	TRBJ2-7	.	.	CASSQEGVRGDRKQYF	TGCGCCAGCAGCCAAGAGGGCGTCCGCGGGGATCGAAAGCAGTACTTC
TRBV5-1	TRBJ2-5	.	TRBD2	CASSLVTSGTLETQYF	TGCGCCAGCAGCTTGGTGACTAGCGGGACTCTGGAGACCCAGTACTTC
TRBV27	TRBJ2-1	.	TRBD2	CASSREGNRGLAGKNEQFF	TGTGCCAGCAGCCGAGAGGGGAACCGGGGACTAGCGGGGAAGAATGAGCAGTTCTTC
TRBV19	TRBJ1-2	few	.	CASSIRDRGYTF	TGTGCCAGTAGTATTCGTGACAGGGGCTACACCTTC
TRBV5-1	TRBJ2-2	.	TRBD1	CASSWGTGNTGELFF	TGCGCCAGCAGCTGGGGGACAGGGAACACCGGGGAGCTGTTTTTT
TRBV27	TRBJ2-5	once	TRBD2	CASSLTGRVSETQYF	TGTGCCAGCAGTTTAACCGGGAGGGTCTCAGAGACCCAGTACTTC
TRBV19	TRBJ2-6	.	.	CASSITGANVLTF	TGTGCCAGTAGTATCACTGGGGCCAACGTCCTGACTTTC
TRBV7-9	TRBJ1-1	medium-sized	.	CASSETPAGSIEAFF	TGTGCCAGCAGCGAGACACCAGCGGGGAGTATTGAAGCTTTCTTT
TRBV9	TRBJ2-5	few	.	CASSKTGVQETQYF	TGTGCCAGCAGCAAGACAGGCGTCCAAGAGACCCAGTACTTC
TRBV4-2	TRBJ2-3	.	TRBD1	CASSQGQGASADTQYF	TGTGCCAGCAGCCAAGGTCAGGGGGCGAGCGCAGATACGCAGTATTTT
TRBV5-1	TRBJ2-2	.	TRBD1	CASSREGQGEWSGELFF	TGCGCCAGCAGCCGAGAAGGGCAGGGGGAGTGGTCCGGGGAGCTGTTTTTT
TRBV6-4	TRBJ1-1	.	.	CASSVLKGTEAFF	TGTGCCAGCAGTGTTCTGAAGGGGACTGAAGCTTTCTTT
TRBV5-6	TRBJ2-6	.	TRBD1	CASSSGQGFAGANVLTF	TGTGCCAGCAGCTCGGGACAGGGTTTTGCTGGGGCCAACGTCCTGACTTTC
TRBV5-5	TRBJ2-4	.	.	CASSSPLIENIQYF	TGTGCCAGCAGCTCCCCCCTTATTGAAAACATTCAGTACTTC
TRBV9	TRBJ2-3	.	.	CASSPRLSTDTQYF	TGTGCCAGCAGCCCCCGACTATCCACAGATACGCAGTATTTT
TRBV19	TRBJ2-3	.	TRBD2	CASSLSAGAGGFTDTQYF	TGTGCCAGTAGTCTATCCGCTGGGGCGGGAGGGTTCACAGATACGCAGTATTTT
TRBV18	TRBJ1-2	.	TRBD1	CASSPNQNRGDGYTF	TGTGCCAGCTCCCCCAACCAAAACAGGGGCGATGGCTACACCTTC
TRBV6-1	TRBJ2-1	.	TRBD2	CASSDHLTSGRYEQFF	TGTGCCAGCAGTGACCATTTGACTAGCGGGAGGTATGAGCAGTTCTTC
TRBV5-1	TRBJ2-2	.	TRBD2	CATRTSGAGELFF	TGCGCCACCCGGACTAGCGGGGCCGGGGAGCTGTTTTTT
TRBV2	TRBJ2-7	.	.	CASTQYSPRSEQYF	TGTGCCAGCACTCAATACTCGCCCCGCTCCGAGCAGTACTTC
TRBV21-1	TRBJ1-1	.	.	CASSNPGRGNTEAFF	TGTGCCAGCAGCAATCCCGGACGGGGAAACACTGAAGCTTTCTTT
TRBV4-1	TRBJ2-3	.	.	CASSQDLYETDTQYF	TGCGCCAGCAGCCAAGATCTATACGAAACAGATACGCAGTATTTT
TRBV5-1	TRBJ1-1	.	TRBD1	CASSLEGQGFVNTEAFF	TGCGCCAGCAGCTTGGAGGGACAGGGGTTCGTTAACACTGAAGCTTTCTTT
TRBV5-1	TRBJ2-1	.	TRBD2	CASSLGLAGVNEQFF	TGCGCCAGCAGCTTGGGACTAGCGGGAGTGAATGAGCAGTTCTTC
TRBV21-1	TRBJ2-7	.	.	CASSIESRDSSTYEQYF	TGTGCCAGCAGCATTGAGAGCCGGGACAGCTCGACCTACGAGCAGTACTTC
TRBV7-2	TRBJ1-2	.	.	CASSLVVVNYGYTF	TGTGCCAGCAGCTTAGTAGTAGTTAACTATGGCTACACCTTC
TRBV7-2	TRBJ1-1	.	.	CASSLDRAYGDTEAFF	TGTGCCAGCAGCTTAGACAGGGCCTACGGGGACACTGAAGCTTTCTTT
TRBV2	TRBJ2-1	.	.	CASRSEGDEQFF	TGTGCCAGCAGGTCGGAGGGCGATGAGCAGTTCTTC
TRBV6-4	TRBJ2-1	.	.	CASSDSMLGEQFF	TGTGCCAGCAGTGACTCAATGCTAGGAGAGCAGTTCTTC
TRBV19	TRBJ2-1	many	TRBD2	CASGLAGNEQFF	TGTGCCAGTGGTCTAGCGGGGAATGAGCAGTTCTTC
TRBV30	TRBJ2-1	.	TRBD1	CAWSQYRGELLGSYNEQFF	TGTGCCTGGAGTCAATACAGGGGAGAACTACTGGGGTCCTACAATGAGCAGTTCTTC
TRBV4-2	TRBJ2-4	.	TRBD2	CASSQGFGASGNQNIQYF	TGTGCCAGCAGCCAAGGTTTCGGGGCTAGCGGAAACCAAAACATTCAGTACTTC
TRBV6-1	TRBJ1-5	.	.	CASSDSYNQPQHF	TGTGCCAGCAGTGACAGTTACAATCAGCCCCAGCATTTT
TRBV7-9	TRBJ2-3	once	TRBD2	CASSTVAGGTTDTQYF	TGTGCCAGCAGCACCGTAGCGGGAGGTACCACAGATACGCAGTATTTT
TRBV10-3	TRBJ2-5	.	.	CATTRDSGGETQYF	TGTGCCACAACTCGGGACTCCGGGGGAGAGACCCAGTACTTC
TRBV4-2	TRBJ2-7	once	TRBD2	CASSQDGSGTPYEQYF	TGTGCCAGCAGCCAAGATGGGAGCGGGACCCCCTACGAGCAGTACTTC
TRBV15	TRBJ1-4	.	TRBD1	CATSRGQGAVEKLFF	TGTGCCACCAGCAGGGGACAGGGGGCGGTGGAAAAACTGTTTTTT
TRBV5-1	TRBJ1-4	.	.	CASSLVGRTNEKLFF	TGCGCCAGCAGCTTGGTGGGCAGAACGAATGAAAAACTGTTTTTT
TRBV5-1	TRBJ2-5	.	TRBD1	CASSTPGQGEEQYF	TGCGCCAGCAGTACCCCGGGACAGGGGGAGGAGCAGTACTTC
TRBV18	TRBJ1-4	.	.	CASSPSGDRLEKLFF	TGTGCCAGCTCCCCCTCGGGGGACCGCCTTGAAAAACTGTTTTTT
TRBV10-3	TRBJ2-2	few	.	CAISAQQGPPVTGELFF	TGTGCCATCAGTGCACAACAGGGCCCCCCGGTCACCGGGGAGCTGTTTTTT
TRBV19	TRBJ2-3	few	TRBD2	CASMSRETPDTQYF	TGTGCCAGTATGTCGCGGGAGACCCCAGATACGCAGTATTTT
TRBV7-9	TRBJ2-7	.	.	CATESGFEQYF	TGTGCCACCGAAAGCGGGTTCGAGCAGTACTTC
TRBV6-1	TRBJ2-7	few	.	CASSEGFGAYEQYF	TGTGCCAGCAGTGAAGGGTTCGGAGCCTACGAGCAGTACTTC
TRBV5-1	TRBJ2-7	.	.	CASSFIPGEVNEQYF	TGCGCCAGCAGCTTCATCCCGGGAGAAGTAAACGAGCAGTACTTC
TRBV6-5	TRBJ1-5	.	.	CASGGVSNQPQHF	TGTGCCAGCGGAGGGGTTAGCAATCAGCCCCAGCATTTT
TRBV10-2	TRBJ1-2	.	TRBD1	CASSGQELGGYTF	TGCGCCAGCAGCGGACAGGAGTTGGGCGGCTACACCTTC
TRBV10-3	TRBJ2-7	few	.	CAISDLGSPSSYEQYF	TGTGCCATCAGTGATTTAGGCAGCCCTAGCTCCTACGAGCAGTACTTC
TRBV13	TRBJ2-3	.	.	CASSTRGGGRPGDTQYF	TGTGCCAGCAGCACCCGGGGTGGTGGTCGCCCCGGAGATACGCAGTATTTT
TRBV6-5	TRBJ1-5	.	.	CASRPQGSNQPQHF	TGTGCCAGCAGACCACAGGGAAGCAATCAGCCCCAGCATTTT
TRBV5-1	TRBJ2-7	.	TRBD2	CASSSTRASGSYEQYF	TGCGCCAGCAGCTCCACTAGGGCTAGCGGGAGCTACGAGCAGTACTTC
TRBV9	TRBJ2-1	.	.	CASSGQSNEQFF	TGTGCCAGCAGCGGACAGTCCAATGAGCAGTTCTTC
TRBV19	TRBJ1-5	.	.	CASSTGSNQPQHF	TGTGCCAGTAGTACAGGCAGCAATCAGCCCCAGCATTTT
TRBV19	TRBJ2-2	.	TRBD2	CASKKREIAGELFF	TGTGCCAGTAAAAAGCGGGAGATAGCCGGGGAGCTGTTTTTT